The 32 T cell receptor beta chains presented below share a single source sample, sequenced in a study of graft-versus-host responses after intestinal transplantation. Sequenced by immunoSEQ multiplex PCR; TCRdb stores in-frame clones only, minus some. The table shows 23,000 or so clones, with 90% occurring only once. The material was PBMCs, obtained around 38 days after intestinal transplant. All receptors derive from a human patient who received an intestinal transplant, so some T cells may come from the graft donor.

The chain carries TRBV6-1 and TRBJ2-5; TRBD1 is a possible D gene (6 bases). V lost 3 bases and J 3 bases, leaving 20 bases between the germline ends. The germline gives CDR1 MNHNS, CDR2 SASEGT. The CDR3 is 17 residues long. CDR3 amino acids: CASSDFFSGAEKETQYF. CDR3 nucleotides: TGTGCCAGCAGTGATTTTTTCTCAGGGGCCGAGAAAGAGACCCAGTACTTC.

V and J are TRBV19 and TRBJ2-3, with 9 positions matching TRBD2. CDR1 is LNHDA, CDR2 SQIVND, per germline (reference sequence). This CDR3 spans 14 amino acids. The junction had 8 bases not matched to a gene; V was cut back by 7 bases and J by 6 bases. The CDR3 nucleotides read TGTGCCAGTACCAGCCTAGCGGGAACCGATACGCAGTATTTT. Translated: CASTSLAGTDTQYF.

This clone was recorded a few times. The V call is TRBV7-2, the J call TRBJ2-2; the D is unclear. V was pared by 5 bases and J by 7 bases, with 5 bases between. The CDR3 is 11 residues long. CDR1 and CDR2 from the germline V gene are SGHTA and FQGNSA. The CDR3 reads CASSTFGELFF. CDR3 bases: TGTGCCAGCAGCACTTTCGGGGAGCTGTTTTTT. The full variable domain, its missing parts supplied by reference TRBV7-2 and TRBJ2-2, is GAGVSQSPSNKVTEKGKDVELRCDPISGHTALYWYRQSLGQGLEFLIYFQGNSAPDKSGLPSDRFSAERTGGSVSTLTIQRTQQEDSAVYLCASSTFGELFFGEGSRLTVL.

The chain has TRBV7-3 and TRBJ2-1; 11 bases line up with TRBD2. The J segment lost 3 bases and the V segment lost 5 bases, leaving 3 bases of the junction unmatched. The CDR3 runs to 15 residues. Germline V lookup: CDR1 SGHTA, CDR2 FQGTGA. This chain's CDR3 is CASSPGLAGYNEQFF. The DNA for the CDR3 is TGTGCCAGCAGCCCCGGACTAGCGGGCTACAATGAGCAGTTCTTC. Filled out from reference TRBV7-3 and TRBJ2-1, the complete variable domain reads GAGVSQTPSNKVTEKGKYVELRCDPISGHTALYWYRQSLGQGPEFLIYFQGTGAADDSGLPNDRFFAVRPEGSVSTLKIQRTERGDSAVYLCASSPGLAGYNEQFFGPGTRLTVL.

The rearrangement joins TRBV9 to TRBJ2-7, with TRBD2 matching over 9 bases. Germline assignment: CDR1 SGDLS and CDR2 YYNGEE. The CDR3 contains 16 residues. V lost 0 bases and J lost 4; bases outside the gene matches: 8. The CDR3 region is CASSVAGASGIYEQYF. In nucleotides, the CDR3 is TGTGCCAGCAGCGTAGCTGGCGCTAGCGGGATTTACGAGCAGTACTTC. The whole variable domain, filled in from reference TRBV9 and TRBJ2-7, reads DSGVTQTPKHLITATGQRVTLRCSPRSGDLSVYWYQQSLDQGLQFLIQYYNGEERAKGNILERFSAQQFPDLHSELNLSSLELGDSALYFCASSVAGASGIYEQYFGPGTRLTVT.

V usage is TRBV29-1 and J usage is TRBJ2-1; TRBD2 aligns across 11 bases. Germline V gene data show CDR1 as SQVTM and CDR2 as ANQGSEA. Trimming removed 1 base from V and 15 bases from J; junction bases left unmatched: 11. This CDR3 comprises 14 residues. CDR3 loop: CSVEGGLADIGAFF. CDR3 DNA sequence: TGCAGCGTTGAAGGGGGACTAGCGGATATTGGGGCGTTCTTC.

This clone was found once. This chain uses TRBV10-3 with TRBJ1-5; TRBD1 matches 7 bases. This CDR3 is built from 13 residues. Trimming cost V 8 bases and J 6 bases; bases outside gene matches: 7. Germline loops: CDR1 ENHRY, CDR2 SYGVKD. CDR3 protein: CAIGGQAGQPQHF. The CDR3 coding sequence is TGTGCCATCGGAGGACAGGCAGGTCAGCCCCAGCATTTT.

The chain links TRBV6-1 to TRBJ2-7, with 7 bases aligning to TRBD2. CDR1 MNHNS and CDR2 SASEGT come from the germline V gene. The V gene end was trimmed by 6 bases and the J gene end by 5 bases; junction bases not matched to a gene: 1. The CDR3 length is 11 residues. In DNA form, the CDR3 reads TGTGCCAGCAGCCGGGGGGACGAGCAGTACTTC. This translates into CASSRGDEQYF.

The chain uses TRBV19 and TRBJ2-1; D is ambiguous. Trimming removed 5 bases from V and 0 bases from J, with 11 bases in between. The CDR3 has 15 amino acids. Germline CDR1 reads LNHDA; CDR2 reads SQIVND (reference sequence). CDR3 sequence (DNA): TGTGCCAGTAGTCTGAGCGCGACCTCCTACAATGAGCAGTTCTTC. It encodes CASSLSATSYNEQFF.

The chain links TRBV21-1 to TRBJ2-7; TRBD1, as called in the table, went unchecked against the DNA. TRBV21-1 is classified as a pseudogene. This CDR3 spans 15 amino acids. The CDR3 sequence: CASSKAGDRKGQQYF. For the CDR3, the DNA is TGTGCCAGCAGCAAAGCGGGGGACAGAAAGGGTCAGCAGTACTTC.

The V and J genes are TRBV4-3 and TRBJ1-2; D gene uncertain. Germline V gene lookup returns CDR1 LGHNA and CDR2 YSLEER. The CDR3 covers 13 residues. The V gene lost 0 bases and the J gene lost 8 bases, with 10 bases spanning the gap. CDR3 protein: CASSQDRLKGYTF. In nucleotides, the CDR3 is TGCGCCAGCAGCCAAGACCGACTGAAAGGCTACACCTTC.

The chain is built from TRBV4-1 and TRBJ2-1; the D gene is possibly TRBD1 (5 bases). The CDR3 length is 13 residues. CDR1 MGHRA and CDR2 YSYEKL come from the germline V gene. The V end was cut by 4 bases, the J end by 10 bases, with 14 bases between. The CDR3 sequence is CASSLYSGKEQFF. Written as DNA, the CDR3 is TGCGCCAGCAGCCTGTACTCAGGGAAAGAGCAGTTCTTC.

The chain's CDR3 is CASSPLAGEAHEQFF. The DNA of the CDR3 is TGCGCCAGCAGCCCCCTAGCGGGAGAGGCCCATGAGCAGTTCTTC. The chain has TRBV4-1 and TRBJ2-1; TRBD2 aligns across 10 bases. Germline values: CDR1 MGHRA, CDR2 YSYEKL. V was clipped by 4 bases and J by 8 bases; unmatched bases: 8. The CDR3 loop spans 15 amino acids.

The V call is TRBV2, the J call TRBJ1-1; 10 nucleotides match TRBD1. This CDR3 spans 16 amino acids. Germline V gene data show CDR1 as SNHLY and CDR2 as FYNNEI. V shed 4 bases, J shed 3 bases, and the junction held 8 bases outside the gene matches. DNA for the CDR3: TGTGCCAGCAGTGCTTTTACCGGGACAGGGGACACTGAAGCTTTCTTT. Translating it yields CASSAFTGTGDTEAFF. Complete variable domain (other parts from reference TRBV2 and TRBJ1-1): EPEVTQTPSHQVTQMGQEVILRCVPISNHLYFYWYRQILGQKVEFLVSFYNNEISEKSEIFDDQFSVERPDGSNFTLKIRSTKLEDSAMYFCASSAFTGTGDTEAFFGQGTRLTVV.

The CDR3 DNA sequence: TGTGCCAGCAGTTTATACCTCCTCTATGGCTACACCTTC. Its protein product is CASSLYLLYGYTF. The rearrangement joins TRBV28 to TRBJ1-2, with D hard to call. Germline CDR1 is MDHEN and CDR2 is SYDVKM. V lost 1 base to trimming and J lost 4 bases, with 7 bases between them. This CDR3 is 13 amino acids long.

The rearrangement joins TRBV28 to TRBJ1-5; weak D call: TRBD1 (6 bases). With 3 bases removed from V and 3 bases from J, the gap between germline ends came to 15 bases. This CDR3 is 16 amino acids long. Germline V gene sequence: CDR1 MDHEN, CDR2 SYDVKM. The CDR3 spells CASSLVGQYFNQPQHF. CDR3 DNA: TGTGCCAGCAGTTTGGTCGGACAGTACTTCAATCAGCCCCAGCATTTT.

Note on this clone: The junction departs from germline at one end; a sequencing error may be responsible. The chain joins TRBV7-9 to TRBJ2-1; no definite D call. The CDR3 runs to 14 residues. Per germline, CDR1 SEHNR and CDR2 FQNEAQ (reference sequence). DNA of the CDR3: TGTGCCAGCAGCATCTCGGCTCCCCCTAATGCGCAGTTCTTC. This sequence encodes CASSISAPPNAQFF.

The V and J genes are TRBV6-5 and TRBJ1-1; TRBD1 agrees at 11 bases. V was pared by 0 bases and J by 4 bases, with 1 base of the junction left unmatched. The CDR3 spans 15 residues. CDR1 MNHEY and CDR2 SVGAGI come from the germline V gene. The CDR3 here is CASSYSGTGGTEAFF. Here the CDR3 DNA reads TGTGCCAGCAGTTACTCGGGGACAGGGGGCACTGAAGCTTTCTTT.

V usage is TRBV7-2 and J usage is TRBJ1-1; D remains unclear. The CDR3 consists of 14 residues. Germline V gene sequence: CDR1 SGHTA, CDR2 FQGNSA. Trimming took off 6 bases at V and 5 bases at J, with 16 bases between the two ends. The CDR3 sequence is CASSRIRELTEAFF. The CDR3 coding sequence is TGTGCCAGCAGTCGTATTAGGGAGTTAACTGAAGCTTTCTTT.

The chain joins TRBV28 to TRBJ1-1; possible D gene TRBD1, 5 bases. Per germline, CDR1 MDHEN and CDR2 SYDVKM. The V end was cut by 6 bases, the J end by 4 bases, with 12 bases between. The CDR3 sequence is 13 residues long. CDR3 loop: CASSPIRVTEAFF. The CDR3 DNA reads TGTGCCAGCAGCCCCATCAGGGTCACTGAAGCTTTCTTT.

The gene calls are TRBV25-1 and TRBJ2-7; possibly TRBD2 for D (6 bases). In germline, CDR1 is MGHDK, CDR2 SYGVNS. The CDR3 has 16 residues. Trimming stripped 1 base from V and 2 bases from J, with 15 bases between. CDR3 in DNA: TGTGCCAGCAGTGAATCGCGGGGAAGGAGGGCCTACGAGCAGTACTTC. Protein sequence: CASSESRGRRAYEQYF.

The sample holds one count of this clone. The chain has TRBV9 and TRBJ2-7; 7 bases fit TRBD1. Germline CDR1 SGDLS, CDR2 YYNGEE. CDR3 length: 12 amino acids. Losses at the gene ends were 3 bases for V and 5 bases for J; bases not matched to a gene: 2. CDR3 in amino acids: CASSAGQDEQYF. CDR3 coding DNA: TGTGCCAGCAGCGCCGGACAGGACGAGCAGTACTTC.

This clone has a single count. This specimen includes other DNA sequences encoding the same CDR3. The chain employs TRBV7-3 and TRBJ2-1, with D possibly being TRBD1 or TRBD2 (6 bases each). Germline-derived CDR1 and CDR2 are SGHTA and FQGTGA. The CDR3 has 16 residues. Trimming left V 0 bases short and J 10 bases short, with 19 bases between. This CDR3 is CASSLTHRGLPQEQFF. CDR3 DNA sequence: TGTGCCAGCAGCTTAACCCACCGGGGGCTTCCCCAGGAGCAGTTCTTC. The full variable domain, with the rest looked up from reference TRBV7-3 and TRBJ2-1, is GAGVSQTPSNKVTEKGKYVELRCDPISGHTALYWYRQSLGQGPEFLIYFQGTGAADDSGLPNDRFFAVRPEGSVSTLKIQRTERGDSAVYLCASSLTHRGLPQEQFFGPGTRLTVL.

The chain is built from TRBV6-5 and TRBJ2-1; TRBD2 agrees at 11 bases. CDR1 and CDR2 from the germline V gene are MNHEY and SVGAGI. The V segment lost 5 bases and the J segment 8 bases; nucleotides outside the gene matches: 8. The CDR3 covers 15 residues. The CDR3: CASSPEIAGGDEQFF. CDR3 nucleotides: TGTGCCAGCAGTCCAGAGATAGCGGGGGGGGATGAGCAGTTCTTC.

The rearrangement links TRBV5-5 to TRBJ2-7; D may match TRBD1 or TRBD2 (6 bases each). The length of the CDR3 is 14 residues. Germline CDR1 reads SGHKS; CDR2 reads YYEKEE (reference sequence). V was clipped by 2 bases and J by 6 bases, with 15 bases between them. CDR3 in amino acids: CASSFSFRGGEQYF. The CDR3 DNA is TGTGCCAGCAGCTTTAGCTTCAGGGGAGGCGAGCAGTACTTC.

The gene calls are TRBV10-2 and TRBJ2-5; 9 positions match TRBD1. V shed 8 bases and J 5 bases; nucleotides not matched to a gene: 9. The CDR3 has 14 amino acids. Germline assignment: CDR1 WSHSY and CDR2 SAAADI. The CDR3 sequence is CASSRGQGWETQYF. Written as DNA, the CDR3 is TGCGCCAGCTCCCGAGGACAGGGGTGGGAGACCCAGTACTTC.

J is TRBJ2-5 and V is TRBV28; D ambiguous. The last part of the DNA fits TRBJ2-7 better; the J call may be wrong. The CDR3 length is 12 residues. CDR1 and CDR2 from the germline V gene are MDHEN and SYDVKM. The CDR3 is CASSLGRYEQYF. In nucleotides, the CDR3 is TGTGCCAGCAGTTTAGGTCGCTACGAGCAGTACTTC.

V and J are TRBV7-9 and TRBJ2-1, with TRBD2 matching over 13 bases. Germline V gene sequence: CDR1 SEHNR, CDR2 FQNEAQ (reference sequence). The CDR3 extends over 16 amino acids. V lost 5 bases, J lost 6 bases, and 7 bases stayed unmatched. The CDR3, as DNA: TGTGCCAGCAGCCCCTACCGACTAGCGGGAGGCAATGAGCAGTTCTTC. This codes for CASSPYRLAGGNEQFF. Full variable domain (rest looked up from reference TRBV7-9 and TRBJ2-1): DTGVSQNPRHKITKRGQNVTFRCDPISEHNRLYWYRQTLGQGPEFLTYFQNEAQLEKSRLLSDRFSAERPKGSFSTLEIQRTEQGDSAMYLCASSPYRLAGGNEQFFGPGTRLTVL.

As to this clone: A junction boundary mismatches the germline segment, possibly from a read error. The V call is TRBV27, the J call TRBJ2-3, with 15 positions matching TRBD2. The CDR3 extends over 18 amino acids. Per the germline V gene, CDR1 is MNHEY and CDR2 is SMNVEV (reference sequence). CDR3 DNA sequence: TGTGCCAGCAGTTCCCCCCCGGGACTAGCGGGAGGCACCGATACGCAGTATTTT. This sequence encodes CASSSPPGLAGGTDTQYF.

With regard to this clone: One end of the junction fails to match germline, which may point to a read error. This sequence joins TRBV6-1 and TRBJ2-7; 9 bases are shared with TRBD2. The CDR3 covers 14 residues. Germline V gene sequence: CDR1 MNHNS, CDR2 SASEGT. CDR3 residues: CASSRGLASYEQYF. CDR3 nucleotide sequence: TGTGCCAGCAGTCGGGGACTAGCATCCTATGAGCAGTACTTC.

About this clone itself: Within the sample, other DNA sequences also encode this same CDR3. The CDR3 protein is CASSIRGWHTEAFF. For the CDR3, the DNA is TGCGCCAGCAGCATCAGGGGATGGCACACTGAAGCTTTCTTT. The chain is built from TRBV5-1 and TRBJ1-1, with a weak D call TRBD1 (6 bases). V lost 4 bases, J lost 3 bases, and 13 bases lay in between. From germline, CDR1 is SGHRS and CDR2 YFSETQ. CDR3 size: 14 residues.

V gene TRBV6-6 combines with J gene TRBJ1-1, with D hard to call. Germline CDR1 and CDR2: MNHNY and SVGAGI (reference sequence). V lost 6 bases and J lost 0, with 2 bases in between. CDR3 size: 11 residues. The chain's CDR3 is CASRVNTEAFF. Here the CDR3 DNA reads TGTGCCAGCAGAGTGAACACTGAAGCTTTCTTT.